Shown below are 6 T cell receptor beta chains from a single sample sequenced in a study of identical twins (dated by TCRdb to about 2016). Library creation used 5' RACE. The instrument given in TCRdb is Illumina HiSeq 2000. Using fastp trimming at Q25 and MiXCR clonotype assembly, TCRdb reanalyzed the public sequencing data and kept in-frame beta chains. Each record represents a unique CDR3 protein, reported with the most common genes and DNA among its rows. In this sample the table shows around 1.7 million distinct CDR3 sequences, around a third of which occur a single time. The top ten clonotypes cover 0.25% to 0.3% of the sample. The sequenced sample consisted of cord blood. These receptors were obtained from a newborn girl in good health.

The V call is TRBV15, the J call TRBJ1-2; the D gene is possibly TRBD1 (6 bases). The length of the CDR3 is 15 residues. The germline CDR1 and CDR2 sequences are LNHNV and YYDKDF (reference sequence). V lost 0 bases, J lost 7 bases, and 15 bases lay in between. The CDR3: CATSRDQGGTGGYTF. The CDR3 DNA follows: TGTGCCACCAGCAGAGATCAAGGGGGAACTGGTGGCTACACCTTC.

CDR3 amino acids: CSATLPQGNYGYTF. The CDR3 DNA is TGCAGTGCTACACTTCCTCAGGGGAACTATGGCTACACCTTC. The chain combines TRBV20-1 with TRBJ1-2; the D gene is possibly TRBD1 (6 bases). Trimming removed 4 bases at V and 2 bases at J, with 14 bases between. This CDR3 region has 14 residues. Germline CDR1 DFQATT, CDR2 SNEGSKA (reference sequence).

V and J are TRBV5-1 and TRBJ2-7; the D is unclear. The CDR3 contains 14 residues. The germline V gene has CDR1 SGHRS and CDR2 YFSETQ. V was trimmed by 4 bases and J by 2 bases, leaving 13 bases between them. The CDR3 here is CASSKGNSAYEQYF. For the CDR3, the DNA is TGCGCCAGCAGCAAAGGGAACAGTGCCTACGAGCAGTACTTC.

This sequence joins TRBV10-3 and TRBJ1-1; 7 bases match TRBD1. Germline trimming cut 4 bases from V and 4 bases from J; bases unmatched to any gene: 3. This CDR3 is 13 amino acids long. Germline CDR1 is ENHRY and CDR2 is SYGVKD. The CDR3 is CAISGDRATEAFF. The DNA for the CDR3 is TGTGCCATCAGTGGAGACAGGGCCACTGAAGCTTTCTTT.

This clonotype appeared many times. V gene TRBV12-3 or TRBV12-4 combines with J gene TRBJ1-1; 9 positions agree with TRBD1. The ends lost 2 bases at V and 4 bases at J; junction bases unmatched: 2. The length of the CDR3 is 14 residues. The CDR3 here is CASSLLGQGTEAFF. DNA of the CDR3: TGTGCCAGCAGTTTATTGGGACAGGGCACTGAAGCTTTCTTT.

This clonotype appeared a few times. The chain recombines TRBV5-6 with TRBJ2-7, with D maybe TRBD1 (6 bases). V gave up 4 bases and J gave up 3 bases, with 17 bases separating them. CDR3 size: 15 residues. The germline CDR1 and CDR2 sequences are SGHDT and YYEEEE. As DNA, the CDR3 is TGTGCCAGCAGCCCCCTCCGGACAGCCCTCTACGAGCAGTACTTC. This codes for CASSPLRTALYEQYF. Complete variable domain (other parts from reference TRBV5-6 and TRBJ2-7): DAGVTQSPTHLIKTRGQQVTLRCSPKSGHDTVSWYQQALGQGPQFIFQYYEEEERQRGNFPDRFSGHQFPNYSSELNVNALLLGDSALYLCASSPLRTALYEQYFGPGTRLTVT.